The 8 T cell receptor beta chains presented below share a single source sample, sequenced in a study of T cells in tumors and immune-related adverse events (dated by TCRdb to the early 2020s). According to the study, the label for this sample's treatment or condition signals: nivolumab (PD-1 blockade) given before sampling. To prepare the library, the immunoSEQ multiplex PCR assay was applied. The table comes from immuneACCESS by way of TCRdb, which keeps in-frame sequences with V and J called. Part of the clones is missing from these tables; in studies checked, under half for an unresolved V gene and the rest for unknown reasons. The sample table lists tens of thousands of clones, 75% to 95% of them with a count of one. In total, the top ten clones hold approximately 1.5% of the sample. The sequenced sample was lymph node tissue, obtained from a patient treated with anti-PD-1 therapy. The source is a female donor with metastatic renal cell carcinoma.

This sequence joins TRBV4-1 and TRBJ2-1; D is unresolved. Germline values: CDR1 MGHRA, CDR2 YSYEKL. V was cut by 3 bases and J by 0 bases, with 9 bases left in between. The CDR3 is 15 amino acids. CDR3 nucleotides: TGCGCCAGCAGCCAGAGACACAGCTCCTACAATGAGCAGTTCTTC. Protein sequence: CASSQRHSSYNEQFF.

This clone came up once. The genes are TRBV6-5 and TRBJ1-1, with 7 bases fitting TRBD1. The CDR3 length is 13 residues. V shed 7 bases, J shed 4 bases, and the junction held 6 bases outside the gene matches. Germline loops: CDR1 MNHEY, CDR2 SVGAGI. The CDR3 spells CASKRQGATEAFF. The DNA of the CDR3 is TGTGCCAGCAAAAGACAGGGTGCCACTGAAGCTTTCTTT.

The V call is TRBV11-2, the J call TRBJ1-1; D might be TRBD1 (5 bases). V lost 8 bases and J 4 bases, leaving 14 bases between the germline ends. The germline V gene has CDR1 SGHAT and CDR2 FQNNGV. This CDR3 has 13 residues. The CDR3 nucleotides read TGTGCCAGCGCCGCGGGAAGGGGCACTGAAGCTTTCTTT. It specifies CASAAGRGTEAFF.

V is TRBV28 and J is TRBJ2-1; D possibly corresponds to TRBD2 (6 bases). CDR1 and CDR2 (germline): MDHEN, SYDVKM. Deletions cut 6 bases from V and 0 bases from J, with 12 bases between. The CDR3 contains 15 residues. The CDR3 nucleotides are TGTGCCAGCAGGGGACTTCCGAGCTCCTACAATGAGCAGTTCTTC. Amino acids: CASRGLPSSYNEQFF.

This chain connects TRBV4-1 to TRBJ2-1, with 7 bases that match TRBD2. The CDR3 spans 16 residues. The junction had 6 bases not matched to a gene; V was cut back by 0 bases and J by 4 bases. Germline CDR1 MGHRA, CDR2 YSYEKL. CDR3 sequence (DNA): TGCGCCAGCAGCCAAGATCTCCTAGCGGCGTACAATGAGCAGTTCTTC. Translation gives CASSQDLLAAYNEQFF.

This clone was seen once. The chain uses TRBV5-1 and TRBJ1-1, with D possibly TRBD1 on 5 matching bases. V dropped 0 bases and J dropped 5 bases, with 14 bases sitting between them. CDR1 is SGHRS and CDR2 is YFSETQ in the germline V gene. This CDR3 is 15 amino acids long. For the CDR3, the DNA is TGCGCCAGCAGCTTGGCTCAGGGACTAGAAACTGAAGCTTTCTTT. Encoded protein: CASSLAQGLETEAFF.

CDR3 DNA sequence: TGTGCCAGCAGTCCCGGACAGGGATACGAGCAGTACTTC. This gives the protein CASSPGQGYEQYF. The chain is built from TRBV27 and TRBJ2-7, with 8 bases fitting TRBD1. This CDR3 has 13 residues. CDR1 and CDR2 (germline): MNHEY, SMNVEV (reference sequence). Trimming cost V 5 bases and J 4 bases; bases outside gene matches: 4.

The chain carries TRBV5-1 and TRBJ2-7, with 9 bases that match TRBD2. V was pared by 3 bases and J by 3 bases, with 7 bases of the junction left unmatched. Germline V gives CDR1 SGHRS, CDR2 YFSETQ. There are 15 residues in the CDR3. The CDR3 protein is CASSSLSGGIYEQYF. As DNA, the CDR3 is TGCGCCAGCAGCTCCCTTAGCGGGGGAATCTACGAGCAGTACTTC.